The subject of this entry is one T cell receptor beta chain. This sample was taken from a study of OX40 agonist ivuxolimab in advanced cancers. Study-wide background: The dose-escalation group included hepatocellular carcinoma, melanoma, renal cell carcinoma and head and neck cancer. Antecedent anti-PD-1, anti-PD-L1 or anti-CTLA-4 therapy was permissible, with 30% to 50% having received some. Participants averaged about 66 years of age (range 23 to 79) and were over 75% male.

With autoimmune disease history or systemic immunosuppression, patients were excluded. Data came from immunoSEQ multiplex PCR; TCRdb stores just in-frame clones and leaves some out. The sample lists some 19,000 clones; 75% to 90% were seen once. From germline, CDR1 is MDHEN and CDR2 SYDVKM. This CDR3 contains 13 residues. Trimming removed 7 bases at V and 7 bases at J, with 14 bases between. This receptor was obtained from an adult with an advanced solid tumor such as melanoma, head and neck, liver or kidney cancer. This rearrangement joins TRBV28 to TRBJ1-5, with a tentative D call TRBD1 (6 bases). Sequencing used CD4+ or CD8+ T cells sorted from blood, obtained in a trial of the OX40 agonist ivuxolimab. DNA for the CDR3: TGTGCCAGCATCGACACAGGGTCGCAGCCCCAGCATTTT. Encoded protein: CASIDTGSQPQHF.